These 13 T cell receptor beta chains originate from one sample sequenced in a study of radiotherapy plus CTLA-4 blockade in lung cancer (dated by TCRdb to the late 2010s). The library was produced with the immunoSEQ multiplex PCR assay. The table comes from immuneACCESS by way of TCRdb, which keeps in-frame sequences with V and J called. Part of the clones is missing from these tables; in studies checked, under half for an unresolved V gene and the rest for unknown reasons. This sample has fewer than 85,000 clones in its table, and around 84% of those were observed once. Around 0.85% of the sample goes to the ten largest clones. The sample consisted of peripheral blood, taken from a patient treated with radiotherapy plus ipilimumab. These receptors were obtained from a human donor with non-small cell lung cancer who had stable disease on radiotherapy plus ipilimumab.

The chain links TRBV11-2 to TRBJ1-6; tentative D call: TRBD1 (6 bases). V was trimmed by 0 bases and J by 0 bases, leaving 12 bases between them. Germline CDR1 is SGHAT and CDR2 is FQNNGV. The CDR3 extends over 18 amino acids. The CDR3 loop is CASSLETPGASYNSPLHF. DNA of the CDR3: TGTGCCAGCAGCTTAGAAACCCCAGGGGCCTCCTATAATTCACCCCTCCACTTT.

In nucleotides, the CDR3 is TGCAGCGTTGAAGGAGCACCCGGGCCCCTGCTGTACTTC. Protein sequence: CSVEGAPGPLLYF. J is TRBJ2-7 and V is TRBV29-1, with D unclear. The CDR3 is 13 residues long. The ends were cut back, 1 base at V and 12 bases at J, with 19 bases in the middle. Germline V gene sequence: CDR1 SQVTM, CDR2 ANQGSEA.

The V call is TRBV29-1, the J call TRBJ2-5, with a weak D call TRBD2 (5 bases). The CDR3 has 16 amino acids. Per the germline V gene, CDR1 is SQVTM and CDR2 is ANQGSEA. V was trimmed by 3 bases and J by 1 base, leaving 18 bases between them. The CDR3 spells CSVEPLRVGIQETQYF. CDR3 nucleotide sequence: TGCAGCGTTGAGCCCCTCCGGGTCGGGATCCAAGAGACCCAGTACTTC. The full variable domain, rest sourced from reference TRBV29-1 and TRBJ2-5, is SAVISQKPSRDICQRGTSLTIQCQVDSQVTMMFWYRQQPGQSLTLIATANQGSEATYESGFVIDKFPISRPNLTFSTLTVSNMSPEDSSIYLCSVEPLRVGIQETQYFGPGTRLLVL.

In nucleotides, the CDR3 is TGTGCCAGTAGGGACGCCCCAGGGTGGTGGACCGGGGAGCTGTTTTTT. Residues: CASRDAPGWWTGELFF. The chain joins TRBV19 to TRBJ2-2; TRBD1 is a possible D gene (5 bases). The germline V gene has CDR1 LNHDA and CDR2 SQIVND (reference sequence). The CDR3 totals 16 residues. V lost 6 bases to trimming and J lost 5 bases, with 19 bases between them.

This clone has a single count. The chain uses TRBV15 and TRBJ1-2, with D possibly being TRBD1 (5 bases). CDR1 is LNHNV and CDR2 is YYDKDF in the germline V gene (reference sequence). Trimming shortened V by 5 bases and J by 1 base, and 11 bases separated the two germline ends. This CDR3 is 14 amino acids long. CDR3 amino acids: CATSRGGINYGYTF. The DNA of the CDR3 is TGTGCCACCAGCCGGGGGGGAATTAACTATGGCTACACCTTC. The full variable domain, in which reference TRBV15 and TRBJ1-2 provide the parts outside the CDR3, is DAMVIQNPRYQVTQFGKPVTLSCSQTLNHNVMYWYQQKSSQAPKLLFHYYDKDFNNEADTPDNFQSRRPNTSFCFLDIRSPGLGDTAMYLCATSRGGINYGYTFGSGTRLTVV.

This clone was observed once. The rearrangement uses TRBV25-1 and TRBJ1-6, with TRBD1 matching 10 bases. V lost 6 bases to trimming and J lost 10 bases; unmatched junction nucleotides: 6. The CDR3 sequence is 14 residues long. CDR1 and CDR2 (germline): MGHDK, SYGVNS. CDR3 loop: CASRGQGKGSPLHF. The CDR3 DNA reads TGTGCCAGCAGGGGACAGGGGAAGGGGTCACCCCTCCACTTT.

To note about this clone: The sample holds other DNA sequences that translate to the same CDR3. V usage is TRBV29-1 and J usage is TRBJ2-3, with D perhaps matching TRBD2 (7 bases). The ends were cut back, 1 base at V and 9 bases at J, with 20 bases in the middle. Germline lookup yields CDR1 SQVTM and CDR2 ANQGSEA. The CDR3 is made up of 15 amino acids. The CDR3 reads CSVEVRGGGAETQYF. CDR3 DNA: TGCAGCGTTGAAGTTCGGGGAGGGGGGGCGGAGACGCAGTATTTT.

This rearrangement joins TRBV19 to TRBJ1-5; the D gene is possibly TRBD1 (6 bases). This CDR3 region has 15 residues. V dropped 1 base and J dropped 2 bases, with 9 bases sitting between them. Germline assignment: CDR1 LNHDA and CDR2 SQIVND (reference sequence). The CDR3 is CASSIVGGGNQPQHF. As DNA, the CDR3 is TGTGCCAGTAGTATAGTAGGGGGAGGCAATCAGCCCCAGCATTTT.

This chain links TRBV9 with TRBJ1-5; the D gene is possibly TRBD1 (5 bases). Germline V lookup: CDR1 SGDLS, CDR2 YYNGEE. Trimming took off 0 bases at V and 2 bases at J, with 6 bases between the two ends. There are 14 residues in the CDR3. CDR3 amino acids: CASSVEGGNQPQHF. DNA of the CDR3: TGTGCCAGCAGCGTAGAAGGGGGCAATCAGCCCCAGCATTTT.

This chain joins TRBV19 and TRBJ2-3, with D perhaps given as TRBD1 or TRBD2 (5 bases each). Trimming took off 1 base at V and 5 bases at J, with 16 bases between the two ends. Germline CDR1 LNHDA, CDR2 SQIVND (reference sequence). The CDR3 is 16 amino acids. CDR3 in DNA: TGTGCCAGTAGTATAGGGGGCACTAGGGGTGGAGATACGCAGTATTTT. Translation: CASSIGGTRGGDTQYF.

The chain recombines TRBV6-6 with TRBJ1-6, with 8 bases fitting TRBD1. J was trimmed by 9 bases and V by 3 bases; bases with no gene match: 4. This CDR3 region has 14 residues. Per germline, CDR1 MNHNY and CDR2 SVGAGI (reference sequence). The chain's CDR3 is CASSYQGASSPLHF. The CDR3 DNA reads as TGTGCCAGCAGTTATCAGGGGGCGAGTTCACCCCTCCACTTT.

V and J are TRBV27 and TRBJ1-1; no definite D call. Germline CDR1 reads MNHEY; CDR2 reads SMNVEV (reference sequence). Trimming left V 6 bases short and J 1 base short, with 9 bases between. The CDR3 has 13 amino acids. The CDR3 is CASRLTQNTEAFF. CDR3 sequence (DNA): TGTGCCAGCAGACTGACTCAGAACACTGAAGCTTTCTTT.

DNA for the CDR3: TGTGCCAGTAGTATGGACTCCTGGGGAGAGCAGTACTTC. This sequence encodes CASSMDSWGEQYF. This sequence joins TRBV19 and TRBJ2-7; D might be TRBD2 (5 bases). V was clipped by 3 bases and J by 7 bases, with 13 bases between them. The CDR3 is 13 amino acids. Germline V gene data show CDR1 as LNHDA and CDR2 as SQIVND (reference sequence).